This TCR beta chain was retrieved from a study of T cell responses to AZD1222 COVID-19 vaccine. Study results and caveats: As reported, nearly half of all spike-specific TCRs target variant regions that are unmutated. In a largely white British group with more females than males, clonal diversity was possibly underestimated. Researchers took repertoire samples only after the peak T cell response had come.

Assay used: immunoSEQ multiplex PCR; TCRdb lists only in-frame clones, some missing. The repertoire holds around 78,000 clones, with 90% as singletons. V was pared by 1 base and J by 6 bases, with 18 bases between. The CDR3 covers 17 residues. The germline CDR1 and CDR2 sequences are SGHDN and FVKESK. Details on this clone: Its antigen is not known.

This chain uses TRBV14 with TRBJ1-4; no clear D gene. The specimen comprised peripheral blood, sampled 28 days after the second AZD1222 dose. This receptor was identified in an adult who received the AZD1222 COVID-19 vaccine. CDR3 nucleotide sequence: TGTGCCAGCAGCCAAGGGTTAGGGTCCCGGAGGGATGAAAAACTGTTTTTT. Encoded protein: CASSQGLGSRRDEKLFF.